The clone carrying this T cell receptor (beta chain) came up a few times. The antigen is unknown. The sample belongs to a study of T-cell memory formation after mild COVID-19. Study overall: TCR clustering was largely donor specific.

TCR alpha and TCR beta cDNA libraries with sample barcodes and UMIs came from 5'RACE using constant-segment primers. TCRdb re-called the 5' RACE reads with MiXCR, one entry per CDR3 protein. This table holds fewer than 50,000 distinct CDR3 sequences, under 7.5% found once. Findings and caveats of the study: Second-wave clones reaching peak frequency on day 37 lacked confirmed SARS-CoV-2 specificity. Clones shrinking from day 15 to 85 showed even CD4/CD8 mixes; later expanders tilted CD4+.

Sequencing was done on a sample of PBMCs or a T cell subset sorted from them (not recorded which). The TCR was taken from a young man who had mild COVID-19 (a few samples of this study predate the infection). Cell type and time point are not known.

As DNA, the CDR3 is TGTGCCAGCAGCCAGGGGGGGAACACCGGGGAGCTGTTTTTT. Its translation is CASSQGGNTGELFF. This chain links TRBV3-1 with TRBJ2-2; D is perhaps TRBD2 (6 bases). Deletions cut 3 bases from V and 1 base from J, with 6 bases between. The CDR3 has 14 amino acids. Germline V gene lookup returns CDR1 LGHDT and CDR2 YNNKEL (reference sequence).